A single sample is the source of the 21 T cell receptor beta chains below, sequenced in a study of human T cells and chemical hapten exposure. This sample's time point: patch test 1, 2 weeks after DPC sensitization. Noted treatment: therapeutic diphenylcyclopropenone sensitization with weekly scalp DPC. TCRdb reanalysed the RACE reads using MiXCR and keeps one entry per CDR3 protein. This table has more than 150,000 distinct CDR3 sequences, roughly 15% appearing once. The source material was whole blood, sampled in connection with sensitization to the hapten diphenylcyclopropenone (DPC). These receptors were obtained from a woman under 40 with alopecia areata. Some clones in this sample may be carry-over from other donors' samples.

The chain couples TRBV4-2 to TRBJ1-2, with no clear D. Per the germline V gene, CDR1 is LGHNA and CDR2 is YNFKEQ. This CDR3 has 14 amino acids. V was trimmed by 0 bases and J by 2 bases, leaving 7 bases between them. The CDR3 region has the DNA TGTGCCAGCAGCCAAGAACAAGGGAACTATGGCTACACCTTC. Translation gives CASSQEQGNYGYTF.

On this clonotype itself: This clone may be a read error of a much larger clone one base away. CDR3 nucleotide sequence: TGTGCCAACAGTCGACAGGGGGCCGGGCATGGCTACACCTTC. Translating it yields CANSRQGAGHGYTF. This sequence joins TRBV28 and TRBJ1-2; TRBD1 agrees at 10 bases. Per germline, CDR1 MDHEN and CDR2 SYDVKM. This CDR3 has 14 residues.

This clonotype was seen a few times. The chain carries TRBV7-9 and TRBJ1-1, with D unclear. CDR3 length equals 14 residues. The V gene's germline CDR1 is SEHNR and CDR2 FQNEAQ (reference sequence). V lost 6 bases, J lost 2 bases, and 13 bases lay in between. The CDR3 region is CASSPRADNTEAFF. CDR3 bases: TGTGCCAGCAGTCCGCGGGCAGATAACACTGAAGCTTTCTTT.

The sample holds many counts of this clonotype. The chain combines TRBV6-2 or TRBV6-3 with TRBJ1-4; D is ambiguous. V lost 4 bases to trimming and J lost 2 bases, with 17 bases between them. Per germline, CDR1 MNHEY and CDR2 SVGEGT. The length of the CDR3 is 17 residues. The CDR3: CASSSAPGRGTNEKLFF. In DNA, the CDR3 is TGTGCCAGCAGTTCCGCACCAGGACGGGGTACTAATGAAAAACTGTTTTTT.

Only a few counts were recorded for this clonotype. The J gene is TRBJ2-2, the V gene TRBV11-3; TRBD1 or TRBD2 may be the D gene (5 bases each). CDR3 length: 16 amino acids. V was cut by 1 base and J by 1 base, with 10 bases left in between. The V gene's germline CDR1 is SGHNT and CDR2 YENEEA. CDR3 sequence: CASSLVGTENTGELFF. In DNA, the CDR3 is TGTGCCAGCAGCTTAGTAGGGACGGAGAACACCGGGGAGCTGTTTTTT.

Remarks on this clonotype: This likely comes from a read error, as the CDR3 has no conserved phenylalanine or tryptophan at its end. The chain carries TRBV3-1 and TRBJ2-7; a possible D gene is TRBD2 (6 bases). Trimming removed 5 bases at V and 4 bases at J, with 12 bases between. Looked up from germline, CDR1 is LGHDT and CDR2 is YNNKEL (reference sequence). The CDR3 totals 13 residues. CDR3 DNA sequence: TGTGCCAGCAGCTCATTTGGGGGGTACGAGCAGTACATC. As protein: CASSSFGGYEQYI.

This chain joins TRBV6-4 and TRBJ2-1, with 10 bases matching TRBD2. Germline assignment: CDR1 MRHNA and CDR2 SNTAGT. This CDR3 region has 15 residues. Germline trimming cut 5 bases from V and 2 bases from J; bases unmatched to any gene: 3. The CDR3 region has the DNA TGTGCCAGCAGTAGTACTAGCGGGGCCTACAATGAGCAGTTCTTC. Its protein is CASSSTSGAYNEQFF.

The chain links TRBV5-1 to TRBJ2-3, with D perhaps TRBD2 (5 bases). CDR1 is SGHRS, CDR2 YFSETQ, per germline. The CDR3 extends over 14 amino acids. Between the trimmed V and J ends, which lost 1 base and 2 bases, there was a span of 8 bases. The chain's CDR3 is CASSLIGITDTQYF. CDR3 sequence (DNA): TGCGCCAGCAGCTTGATCGGGATCACAGATACGCAGTATTTT.

The CDR3 DNA sequence: TGTGCCAGCCTCGGTTATGGCTACACCTTC. Its protein product is CASLGYGYTF. The rearrangement uses TRBV19 and TRBJ1-2, with D uncertain. V was shortened by 9 bases and J by 5 bases, with 7 bases between the two germline ends. Per germline, CDR1 LNHDA and CDR2 SQIVND (reference sequence). The CDR3 is made up of 10 amino acids.

The chain carries TRBV19 and TRBJ2-7; 8 bases are a match to TRBD1. Trimming at V came to 5 bases and at J to 5 bases, leaving 11 bases not matched to a gene. In germline, CDR1 is LNHDA, CDR2 SQIVND (reference sequence). The CDR3 totals 15 residues. CDR3 DNA sequence: TGTGCCAGTAGTCCTCAAGGACAGGGTGTGGACGAGCAGTACTTC. It yields the protein CASSPQGQGVDEQYF.

This clonotype was counted between two and nine times. V usage is TRBV6-5 and J usage is TRBJ2-7, with a tentative D call TRBD2 (6 bases). Germline V CDR1 and CDR2: MNHEY, SVGAGI. CDR3 length: 12 residues. The V gene lost 4 bases and the J gene lost 2 bases, with 6 bases spanning the gap. CDR3 in amino acids: CASSSGAYEQYF. Here the CDR3 DNA reads TGTGCCAGCAGTTCGGGGGCCTACGAGCAGTACTTC.

The chain carries TRBV20-1 and TRBJ2-2; D gene uncertain. Germline V gene lookup returns CDR1 DFQATT and CDR2 SNEGSKA (reference sequence). Trimming shortened V by 8 bases and J by 1 base, and 17 bases separated the two germline ends. The CDR3 has 15 residues. The CDR3 region has the DNA TGCAGTTCTCATGCGGCCGGAGAGAACACCGGGGAGCTGTTTTTT. It translates to CSSHAAGENTGELFF.

The chain joins TRBV28 to TRBJ1-1; 8 nucleotides agree with TRBD1. The CDR3 loop spans 16 amino acids. V lost 0 bases to trimming and J lost 5 bases; unmatched junction nucleotides: 8. CDR1 is MDHEN, CDR2 SYDVKM, per germline. CDR3 DNA sequence: TGTGCCAGCAGTTTATGGGCCACAGGGGGGAAAACTGAAGCTTTCTTT. Protein sequence: CASSLWATGGKTEAFF.

V is TRBV15 and J is TRBJ1-5; D might be TRBD1 (5 bases). V was clipped by 3 bases and J by 6 bases, with 9 bases between them. Germline V gene lookup returns CDR1 LNHNV and CDR2 YYDKDF (reference sequence). This CDR3 is 13 amino acids long. In DNA, the CDR3 is TGTGCCACCAGCAGGACAGATTTTCAGCCCCAGCATTTT. This gives the protein CATSRTDFQPQHF.

V is TRBV18 and J is TRBJ2-3; 8 nucleotides match TRBD1. Germline V lookup: CDR1 KGHSH, CDR2 LQKENI. This CDR3 contains 16 residues. Trimming took 2 bases from V and 1 from J; bases not matched to a gene: 5. The CDR3 is CASSPTMGQGTDTQYF. The CDR3 DNA reads TGTGCCAGCTCACCAACGATGGGACAGGGCACAGATACGCAGTATTTT.

This clonotype was counted only a few times. J is TRBJ2-6 and V is TRBV6-5, with 8 bases that match TRBD1. The CDR3 has 22 amino acids. Losses at the gene ends were 6 bases for V and 2 bases for J; bases not matched to a gene: 24. CDR1 and CDR2 from the germline V gene are MNHEY and SVGAGI. In nucleotides, the CDR3 is TGTGCCAGCAGCCCCATTTGGCTGGACACCGGACAGGGTATCGCTGGGGCCAACGTCCTGACTTTC. Amino acids: CASSPIWLDTGQGIAGANVLTF.

V and J are TRBV9 and TRBJ2-1, with 8 positions matching TRBD2. Trimming took 0 bases from V and 0 from J; bases not matched to a gene: 2. The CDR3 runs 16 residues. Germline values: CDR1 SGDLS, CDR2 YYNGEE. The CDR3 region is CASSVGGTSSYNEQFF. The CDR3 DNA follows: TGTGCCAGCAGCGTAGGAGGGACTAGCTCCTACAATGAGCAGTTCTTC.

Many counts were recorded for this clonotype. Compared with germline, one end of the junction differs, possibly owing to a read error. The V and J genes are TRBV5-1 and TRBJ2-5; D remains ambiguous. Germline CDR1 is SGHRS and CDR2 is YFSETQ. This CDR3 spans 12 amino acids. DNA of the CDR3: TGTGCCAGCAGCTTAGGGCAAGAGACCCAGTACTTC. Protein: CASSLGQETQYF.

This clonotype came up many times. This rearrangement joins TRBV6-1 to TRBJ1-5; possibly TRBD1 for D (5 bases). In germline, CDR1 is MNHNS, CDR2 SASEGT. The V end was cut by 8 bases, the J end by 15 bases, with 11 bases between. This CDR3 has 9 amino acids. CDR3 region: CASGPTGHF. CDR3 in DNA: TGTGCCAGCGGACCCACAGGGCATTTT.

This clonotype was seen many times. V usage is TRBV5-6 and J usage is TRBJ1-1; 7 nucleotides agree with TRBD1. The CDR3 is 15 amino acids. Per germline, CDR1 SGHDT and CDR2 YYEEEE. The trim removed 5 bases at V and 0 bases at J, leaving 7 bases unmatched. CDR3 DNA sequence: TGTGCCAGCAGTCGAGACAGGGCGATGAACACTGAAGCTTTCTTT. Its protein product is CASSRDRAMNTEAFF.

The genes are TRBV6-2 or TRBV6-3 and TRBJ2-3; no reliable D call. The CDR3 consists of 14 residues. CDR1 MNHEY and CDR2 SVGEGT come from the germline V gene. Between the trimmed V and J ends, which lost 7 bases and 0 bases, there was a span of 11 bases. The CDR3 sequence is CASTDFLSTDTQYF. The DNA of the CDR3 is TGTGCCAGCACCGACTTCCTAAGCACAGATACGCAGTATTTT.